This TCR beta chain was captured in a study of technical replicates of blood from a handful of donors. The germline V gene has CDR1 LNHDA and CDR2 SQIVND (reference sequence). Trimming removed 9 bases at V and 0 bases at J, with 21 bases between. CDR3 size: 17 residues. Data came from immunoSEQ multiplex PCR; TCRdb stores just in-frame clones and leaves some out. The table lists about 75,000 clones, 92% of them singletons. This rearrangement joins TRBV19 to TRBJ1-5; D is ambiguous. Sequencing was done on a sample of T cells isolated from PBMCs. The source of this sequence is a human donor in good health. As DNA, the CDR3 is TGTGCCAGCCGACCGGGGTATTTTGGGAATAGCAATCAGCCCCAGCATTTT. Its protein product is CASRPGYFGNSNQPQHF.